The next 4 T cell receptor beta chains were all read from a single sample in a study of T-cell reconstitution after alpha-beta-depleted transplantation in children. Unique molecular identifiers were incorporated into the prepared TCRbeta library. TCRdb reprocessed the PCR reads via MiXCR and lists one record per CDR3 protein. The sample records some 240,000 distinct CDR3 sequences, 9% to 10% being singletons. The material was PBMCs from the stem cell graft donor, obtained from the stem cell graft. The receptors were sampled from a human donor who donated a stem cell graft to a child with SCID.

This clonotype has at least ten counts. V is TRBV14 and J is TRBJ2-1; the D is unclear. The CDR3 extends over 16 amino acids. Trimming removed 0 bases at V and 3 bases at J, with 12 bases between. Germline values: CDR1 SGHDN, CDR2 FVKESK. The CDR3 nucleotides are TGTGCCAGCAGCCAAGATCCGTCAGGTTACTACAATGAGCAGTTCTTC. As protein: CASSQDPSGYYNEQFF. Together with reference TRBV14 and TRBJ2-1, the CDR3 gives the full variable domain: EAGVTQFPSHSVIEKGQTVTLRCDPISGHDNLYWYRRVMGKEIKFLLHFVKESKQDESGMPNNRFLAERTGGTYSTLKVQPAELEDSGVYFCASSQDPSGYYNEQFFGPGTRLTVL.

This clonotype occurred many times. The rearrangement uses TRBV20-1 and TRBJ1-2; 7 positions agree with TRBD1. Germline V CDR1 and CDR2: DFQATT, SNEGSKA (reference sequence). The CDR3 covers 15 residues. V was pared by 5 bases and J by 4 bases, with 13 bases of the junction left unmatched. The CDR3 loop reads CSAGVQGPTPYGYTF. DNA of the CDR3: TGCAGTGCTGGGGTACAGGGGCCCACACCCTATGGCTACACCTTC.

This clonotype was counted many times. The rearrangement uses TRBV9 and TRBJ1-3, with TRBD1 matching over 10 bases. Germline V gives CDR1 SGDLS, CDR2 YYNGEE. The CDR3 runs 16 residues. V trimming: 4 bases; J trimming: 0 bases; junction bases outside the gene matches: 4. In DNA form, the CDR3 reads TGTGCCAGCAGCCGCGACAGGGGGCTCTCTGGAAACACCATATATTTT. It yields the protein CASSRDRGLSGNTIYF.

This clonotype was picked up many times. The V call is TRBV12-3 or TRBV12-4, the J call TRBJ1-1; 7 nucleotides match TRBD1. The CDR3 has 14 amino acids. Trimming at V came to 7 bases and at J to 1 base, leaving 6 bases not matched to a gene. The CDR3, as DNA: TGTGCCAGCACCCGGCAGGGGGGGAACACTGAAGCTTTCTTT. Residues: CASTRQGGNTEAFF.